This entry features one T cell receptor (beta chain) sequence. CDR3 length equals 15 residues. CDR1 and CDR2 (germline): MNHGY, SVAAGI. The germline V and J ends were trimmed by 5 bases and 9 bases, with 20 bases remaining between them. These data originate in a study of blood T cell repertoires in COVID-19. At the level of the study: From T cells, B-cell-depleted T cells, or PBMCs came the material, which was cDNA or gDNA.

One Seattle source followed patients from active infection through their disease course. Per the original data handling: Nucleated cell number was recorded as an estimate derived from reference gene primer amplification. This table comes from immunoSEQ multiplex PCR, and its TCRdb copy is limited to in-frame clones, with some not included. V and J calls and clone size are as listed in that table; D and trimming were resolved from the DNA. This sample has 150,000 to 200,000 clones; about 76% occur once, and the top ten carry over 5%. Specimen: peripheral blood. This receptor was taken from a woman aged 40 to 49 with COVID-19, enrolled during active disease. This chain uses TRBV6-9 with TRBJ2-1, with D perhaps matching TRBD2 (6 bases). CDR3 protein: CASSLPWDSFPEQFF. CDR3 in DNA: TGTGCCAGCAGTCTCCCCTGGGACTCCTTTCCTGAGCAGTTCTTC.